These T cell receptor beta chains were read from a single sample in a study of identical twins. From the 5' RACE reads, TCRdb called clonotypes with MiXCR, one entry per CDR3 protein. The data hold 450,000 to 500,000 distinct CDR3 sequences, with approximately 14% observed a single time. These records were also assigned to another study, of yellow fever vaccine responses in identical twins.

Sequences were obtained from CD4+ T cells sorted from blood. The receptors come from a woman under 30 in good health. CDR3s include the opening cysteine and the closing phenylalanine or tryptophan. A D gene is named only where the DNA matches it firmly. Clone size is not always given. Where it is, it says once, few, many or a class for expanded clones.

- | TRBD1 | TRBJ2-3 | 16 | TRBV4-2 | TGTGCCAGCAGCCCGCAGGGACAGGGGGCGCGCGATATGCAGTATTTT | CASSPQGQGARDMQYF
- | TRBD1 | TRBJ2-4 | 15 | TRBV6-1 | TGTGCCAGCAGCCGACAGGGGGCGGCCAAAAACATTCAGTACTTC | CASSRQGAAKNIQYF
- | - | TRBJ1-6 | 16 | TRBV27 | TGTGCCAGCAGTTTCCTATCCAGGGGACGGGATTCACCCCTCCACTTT | CASSFLSRGRDSPLHF
- | - | TRBJ2-5 | 14 | TRBV9 | TGTGCCAGCAGCGTAGCGGCTAGCCGAGAGACCCAGTACTTC | CASSVAASRETQYF
- | - | TRBJ2-3 | 15 | TRBV5-1 | TGCGCCAGCAACTCGCAGGGAGGAACCACAGATACGCAGTATTTT | CASNSQGGTTDTQYF
few | TRBD1 | TRBJ2-1 | 15 | TRBV7-9 | TGTGCCAGCACCCCCCGGGACAGGGGGCATTATGAGCAGTTCTTC | CASTPRDRGHYEQFF
few | TRBD1 | TRBJ2-3 | 14 | TRBV12-3/TRBV12-4 | TGTGCCAGCAGTTGGGGACAGGGACAAGATACGCAGTATTTT | CASSWGQGQDTQYF
few | - | TRBJ2-1 | 13 | TRBV7-3 | TGTGCCAGCAGCTTAATACGGGGCAGAGAGCAGTTCTTC | CASSLIRGREQFF
few | - | TRBJ1-4 | 16 | TRBV6-1 | TGTGCCAGCAGCCCCACTAAACAGGGACGTAATGAAAAACTGTTTTTT | CASSPTKQGRNEKLFF
- | TRBD2 | TRBJ2-5 | 14 | TRBV5-1 | TGCGCCAGCAGCTCTGGGACTACTGTGGAGACCCAGTACTTC | CASSSGTTVETQYF
- | TRBD2 | TRBJ2-1 | 20 | TRBV10-3 | TGTGCCATCAGTGAGCCGGGACTAGCGGGAGCCTCTAGCTCCTACAATGAGCAGTTCTTC | CAISEPGLAGASSSYNEQFF
- | - | TRBJ2-3 | 17 | TRBV4-3 | TGCGCCAGCAGCCAAGATCTTGGGGGGAGGGGGACAGATACGCAGTATTTT | CASSQDLGGRGTDTQYF
- | - | TRBJ2-1 | 15 | TRBV27 | TGTGCCAGCAGCGACTCAAGGGGGAGATACAATGAGCAGTTCTTC | CASSDSRGRYNEQFF
few | TRBD2 | TRBJ2-5 | 17 | TRBV7-2 | TGTGCCAGCAGCTTTGGTCCGCCCCTGACTAGCGGGGAGACCCAGTACTTC | CASSFGPPLTSGETQYF
- | TRBD1 | TRBJ1-4 | 17 | TRBV2 | TGTGCCAGCAGGGACAGGGGGCTCCGAGCAACTAATGAAAAACTGTTTTTT | CASRDRGLRATNEKLFF
- | TRBD1 | TRBJ2-2 | 17 | TRBV3-1 | TGTGCCAGCAGACACCTCGGCGGGACAGGGTCCACCGGGGAGCTGTTTTTT | CASRHLGGTGSTGELFF
- | - | TRBJ2-7 | 18 | TRBV10-3 | TGTGCCATCAGTGTTACTCTTACCGGGACTCTTAGTACCTACGAGCAGTACTTC | CAISVTLTGTLSTYEQYF
- | TRBD1 | TRBJ2-7 | 15 | TRBV6-1 | TGTGCCAGCAGTGCCCGGGACAGGGTGTCCTCCGAGCAGTACTTC | CASSARDRVSSEQYF